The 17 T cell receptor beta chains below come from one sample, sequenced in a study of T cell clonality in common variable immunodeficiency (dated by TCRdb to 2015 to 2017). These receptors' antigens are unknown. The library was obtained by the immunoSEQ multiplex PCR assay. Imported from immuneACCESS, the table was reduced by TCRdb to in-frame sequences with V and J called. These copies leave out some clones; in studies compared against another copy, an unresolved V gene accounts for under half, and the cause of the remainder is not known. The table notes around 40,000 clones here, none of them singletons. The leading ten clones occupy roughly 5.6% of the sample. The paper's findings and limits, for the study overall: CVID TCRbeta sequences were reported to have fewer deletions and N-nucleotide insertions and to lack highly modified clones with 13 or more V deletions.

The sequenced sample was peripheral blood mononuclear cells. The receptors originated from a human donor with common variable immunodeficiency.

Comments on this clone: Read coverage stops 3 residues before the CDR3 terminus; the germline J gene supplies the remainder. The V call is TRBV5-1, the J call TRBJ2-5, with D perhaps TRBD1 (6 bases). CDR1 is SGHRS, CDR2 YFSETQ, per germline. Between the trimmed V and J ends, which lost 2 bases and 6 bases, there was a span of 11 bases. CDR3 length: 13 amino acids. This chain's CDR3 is CASSLDRQQTQYF. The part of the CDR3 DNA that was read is TGCGCCAGCAGCTTAGACAGGCAACAGACC.

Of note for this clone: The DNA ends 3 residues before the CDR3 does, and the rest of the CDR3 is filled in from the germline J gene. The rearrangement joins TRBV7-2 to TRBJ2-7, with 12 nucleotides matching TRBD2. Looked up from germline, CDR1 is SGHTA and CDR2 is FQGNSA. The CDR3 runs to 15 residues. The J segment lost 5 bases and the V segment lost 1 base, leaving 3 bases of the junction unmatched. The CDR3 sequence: CASSLGLAGADEQYF. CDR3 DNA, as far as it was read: TGTGCCAGCAGCTTAGGACTAGCGGGAGCGGACGAG.

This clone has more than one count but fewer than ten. Partial CDR3 DNA: TGTGCCAGTAGTATGTCAGATCAAGAGACC. It translates to CASSMSDQET. The whole CDR3 reads CASSMSDQETQYF. The chain combines TRBV19 with TRBJ2-5; D call uncertain. The read stops 3 residues short of the end of the CDR3; the missing end is completed from the germline J gene. In germline, CDR1 is LNHDA, CDR2 SQIVND (reference sequence). Trimming pared 3 bases from V and 2 bases from J, leaving 7 bases between. The CDR3 is 13 residues long.

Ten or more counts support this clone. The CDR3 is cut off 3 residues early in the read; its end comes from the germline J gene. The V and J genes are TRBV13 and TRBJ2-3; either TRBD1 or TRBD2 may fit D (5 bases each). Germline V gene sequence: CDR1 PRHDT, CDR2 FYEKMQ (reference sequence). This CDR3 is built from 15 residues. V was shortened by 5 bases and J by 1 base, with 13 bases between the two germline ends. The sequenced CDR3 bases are TGTGCCAGCAGCGCGACAGAGGAGGGCACAGATACG. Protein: CASSATEEGTDT. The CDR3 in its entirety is CASSATEEGTDTQYF.

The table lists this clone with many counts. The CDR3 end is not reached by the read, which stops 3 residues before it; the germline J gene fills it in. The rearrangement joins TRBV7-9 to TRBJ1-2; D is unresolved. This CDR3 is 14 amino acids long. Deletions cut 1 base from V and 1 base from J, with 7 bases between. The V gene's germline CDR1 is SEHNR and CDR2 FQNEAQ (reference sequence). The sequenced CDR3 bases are TGTGCCAGCAGCTTAGGTGCTAGTAACTATGGC. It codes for CASSLGASNYG. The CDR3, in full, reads CASSLGASNYGYTF. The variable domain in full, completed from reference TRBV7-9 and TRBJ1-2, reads DTGVSQNPRHKITKRGQNVTFRCDPISEHNRLYWYRQTLGQGPEFLTYFQNEAQLEKSRLLSDRFSAERPKGSFSTLEIQRTEQGDSAMYLCASSLGASNYGYTFGSGTRLTVV.

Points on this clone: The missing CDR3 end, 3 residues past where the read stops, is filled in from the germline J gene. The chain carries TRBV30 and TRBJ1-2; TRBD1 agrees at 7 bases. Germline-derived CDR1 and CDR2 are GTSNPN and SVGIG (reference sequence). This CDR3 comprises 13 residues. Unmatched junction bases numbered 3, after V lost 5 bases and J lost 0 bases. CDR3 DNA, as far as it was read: TGTGCCTGGCGGGACAGCTCTAACTATGGC. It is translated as CAWRDSSNYG. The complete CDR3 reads CAWRDSSNYGYTF.

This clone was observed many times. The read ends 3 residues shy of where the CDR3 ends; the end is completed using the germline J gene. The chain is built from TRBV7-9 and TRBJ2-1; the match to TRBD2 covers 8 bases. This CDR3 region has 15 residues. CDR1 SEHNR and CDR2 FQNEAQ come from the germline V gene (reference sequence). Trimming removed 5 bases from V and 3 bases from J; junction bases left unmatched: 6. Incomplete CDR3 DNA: TGTGCCAGCAGCAGCGGGACTAGAGGCTACAATGAG. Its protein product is CASSSGTRGYNE. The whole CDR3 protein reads CASSSGTRGYNEQFF.

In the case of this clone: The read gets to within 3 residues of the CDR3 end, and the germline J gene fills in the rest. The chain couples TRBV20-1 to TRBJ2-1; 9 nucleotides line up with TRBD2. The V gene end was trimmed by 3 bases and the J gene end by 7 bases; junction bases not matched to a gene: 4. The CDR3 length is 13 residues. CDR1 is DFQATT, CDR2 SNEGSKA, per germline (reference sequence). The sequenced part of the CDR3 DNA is TGCAGTGCTAGCCCTAGCGGGACGAATGAG. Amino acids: CSASPSGTNE. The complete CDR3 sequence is CSASPSGTNEQFF.

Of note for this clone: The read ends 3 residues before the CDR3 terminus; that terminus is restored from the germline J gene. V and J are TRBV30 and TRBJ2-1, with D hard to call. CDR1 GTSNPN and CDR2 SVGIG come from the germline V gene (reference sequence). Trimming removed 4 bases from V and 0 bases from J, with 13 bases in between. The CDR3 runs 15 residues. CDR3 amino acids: CAWTSYRRSYNEQFF. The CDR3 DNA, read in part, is TGTGCCTGGACGAGTTACAGACGCTCCTACAATGAG.

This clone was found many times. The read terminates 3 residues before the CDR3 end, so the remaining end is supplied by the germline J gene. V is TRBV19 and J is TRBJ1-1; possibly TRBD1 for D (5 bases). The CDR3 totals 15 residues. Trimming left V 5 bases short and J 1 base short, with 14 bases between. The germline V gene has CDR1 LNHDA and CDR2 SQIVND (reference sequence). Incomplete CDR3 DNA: TGTGCCAGTAGTCCCGGCAGGGTAGAGAACACTGAA. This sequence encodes CASSPGRVENTE. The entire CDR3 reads CASSPGRVENTEAFF.

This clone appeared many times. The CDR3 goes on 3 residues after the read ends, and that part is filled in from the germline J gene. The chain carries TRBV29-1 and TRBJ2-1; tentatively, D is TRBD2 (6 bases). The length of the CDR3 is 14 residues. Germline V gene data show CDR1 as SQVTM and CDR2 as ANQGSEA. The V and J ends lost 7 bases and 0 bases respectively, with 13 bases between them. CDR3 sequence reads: CSGSRGFSYNEQFF. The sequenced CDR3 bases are TGCAGCGGCTCCCGGGGGTTCTCCTACAATGAG.

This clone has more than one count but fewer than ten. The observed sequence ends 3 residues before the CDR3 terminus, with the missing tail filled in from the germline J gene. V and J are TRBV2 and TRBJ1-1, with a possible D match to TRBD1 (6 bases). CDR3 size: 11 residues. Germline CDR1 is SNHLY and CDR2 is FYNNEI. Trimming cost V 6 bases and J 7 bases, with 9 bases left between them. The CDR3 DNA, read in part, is TGTGCCAGCAGGGACAGTAATGAA. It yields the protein CASRDSNE. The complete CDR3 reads CASRDSNEAFF. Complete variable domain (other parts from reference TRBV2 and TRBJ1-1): EPEVTQTPSHQVTQMGQEVILRCVPISNHLYFYWYRQILGQKVEFLVSFYNNEISEKSEIFDDQFSVERPDGSNFTLKIRSTKLEDSAMYFCASRDSNEAFFGQGTRLTVV.

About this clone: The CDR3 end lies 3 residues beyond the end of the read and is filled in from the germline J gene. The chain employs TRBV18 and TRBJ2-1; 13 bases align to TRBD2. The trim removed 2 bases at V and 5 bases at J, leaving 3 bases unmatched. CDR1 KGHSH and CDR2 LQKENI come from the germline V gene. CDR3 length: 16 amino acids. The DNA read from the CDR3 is TGTGCCAGCTCACCAGAGGGACTAGCGGGAAACAATGAG. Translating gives CASSPEGLAGNNE. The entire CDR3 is CASSPEGLAGNNEQFF. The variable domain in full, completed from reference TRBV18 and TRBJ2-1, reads NAGVMQNPRHLVRRRGQEARLRCSPMKGHSHVYWYRQLPEEGLKFMVYLQKENIIDESGMPKERFSAEFPKEGPSILRIQQVVRGDSAAYFCASSPEGLAGNNEQFFGPGTRLTVL.

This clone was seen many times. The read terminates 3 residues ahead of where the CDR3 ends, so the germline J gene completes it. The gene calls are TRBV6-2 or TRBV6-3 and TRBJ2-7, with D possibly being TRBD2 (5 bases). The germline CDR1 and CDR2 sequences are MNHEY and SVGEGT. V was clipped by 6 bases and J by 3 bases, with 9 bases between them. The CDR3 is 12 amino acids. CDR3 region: CASSFTSYEQYF. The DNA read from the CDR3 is TGTGCCAGCAGCTTTACTAGCTACGAG.

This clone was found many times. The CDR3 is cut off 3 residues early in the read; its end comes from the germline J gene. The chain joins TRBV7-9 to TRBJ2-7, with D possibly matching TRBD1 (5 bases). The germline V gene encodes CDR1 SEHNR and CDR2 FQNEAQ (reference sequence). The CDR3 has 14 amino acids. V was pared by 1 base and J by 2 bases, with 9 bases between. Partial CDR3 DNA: TGTGCCAGCAGCTTAGAGGTGGGGCCCTACGAG. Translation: CASSLEVGPYE. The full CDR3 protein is CASSLEVGPYEQYF.

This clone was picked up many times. The covered CDR3 bases are TGTGCCATCAAATCAGGGAGTAGCACAGATACG. Protein product: CAIKSGSSTDT. The whole CDR3 region reads CAIKSGSSTDTQYF. The J gene is TRBJ2-3, the V gene TRBV10-3; the D gene could be TRBD1 or TRBD2 (5 bases each). Read coverage stops 3 residues before the CDR3 terminus; the germline J gene supplies the remainder. The CDR3 contains 14 residues. CDR1 and CDR2 (germline): ENHRY, SYGVKD. V lost 7 bases and J lost 0, with 11 bases in between.

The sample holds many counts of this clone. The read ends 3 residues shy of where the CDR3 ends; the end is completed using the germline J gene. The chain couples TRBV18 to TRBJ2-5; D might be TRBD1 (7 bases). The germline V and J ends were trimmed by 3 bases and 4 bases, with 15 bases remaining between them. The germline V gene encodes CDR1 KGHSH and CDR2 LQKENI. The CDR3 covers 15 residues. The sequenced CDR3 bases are TGTGCCAGCTCACCGCGGGACAGAGATCCAGAGACC. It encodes CASSPRDRDPET. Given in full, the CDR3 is CASSPRDRDPETQYF.